This TCR beta chain was found in a study of CD8 T cells in ankylosing spondylitis. Study results and limitations: Disease-associated clonotypes exhibited CD8+ identity and were relatively infrequent in peripheral blood. The study identified a TCR beta motif of roughly eight highly homologous variants that appeared characteristic of ankylosing spondylitis blood.

On this clonotype: Its antigen is currently unknown.

Quantitative barcoded 5'-RACE was used to prepare TCR beta libraries. TCRdb reprocessed the 5' RACE reads via MiXCR and lists one record per CDR3 protein. This sample has approximately 540,000 distinct CDR3 sequences, with 9.5% to 15% found just once. V gave up 2 bases and J gave up 1 base, with 8 bases separating them. The V gene's germline CDR1 is GTSNPN and CDR2 SVGIG (reference sequence). The CDR3 has 13 amino acids. Material for sequencing was blood, either unsorted or a sorted T cell fraction (not recorded which). The TCR sequence derives from a male donor with ankylosing spondylitis. V gene TRBV30 combines with J gene TRBJ2-5; D uncertain. In nucleotides, the CDR3 is TGTGCCTGGAGTTTTGCCGCCCAAGAGACCCAGTACTTC. Its translation: CAWSFAAQETQYF.